Sequencing of this T cell receptor (beta chain) was carried out in a study of relationships among human T cell subsets. Regulatory T cells were selected from positively selected CD4+ cells using anti-CD25 beads. Semiquantitative ARM-PCR amplified T cell receptor alpha and beta CDR3 regions from mRNA. Tagged nested gene-specific primers were used first, then communal superprimers amplified exponentially. TCRdb called the multiplex PCR reads again in MiXCR, with one record for every CDR3 protein. This table has fewer than 15,000 distinct CDR3 sequences, 60% appearing once. Germline V gene sequence: CDR1 KGHSH, CDR2 LQKENI. The CDR3 is 16 amino acids. Between the trimmed V and J ends, which lost 3 bases and 1 base, there was a span of 16 bases.

Sample: Tregs sorted from blood. The chain combines TRBV18 with TRBJ2-7; tentative D call: TRBD1 (6 bases). This receptor was identified in a man aged 35-49 years in good health. The CDR3 DNA is TGTGCCAGCTCACCCGACAGGAGAAAGGGGTCCTACGAGCAGTACTTC. Its translation: CASSPDRRKGSYEQYF.